Shown below are 25 T cell receptor beta chains from a single sample sequenced in a study of Graves' ophthalmopathy and Graves' hyperthyroidism. Investigators amplified TCR beta CDR3 regions from RNA transcripts. After a first-round RT-PCR with HTBI primers, a second-round multiplex PCR was run. TCRdb processed the multiplex PCR reads anew with MiXCR; each CDR3 protein has one entry. The table has more than 1,000,000 distinct CDR3 sequences, about 36% seen once. The specimen sequenced was peripheral blood or thyroid tissue (not recorded which). These receptors were obtained from an adult man with Graves' hyperthyroidism.

There are a few counts of this clonotype. This chain joins TRBV10-3 and TRBJ1-1; TRBD1 is a possible D gene (5 bases). In germline, CDR1 is ENHRY, CDR2 SYGVKD. The germline V and J ends were trimmed by 10 bases and 1 base, with 22 bases remaining between them. This CDR3 has 16 residues. In DNA form, the CDR3 reads TGTGCCAGCAGCAAGGGGAGGAGCCTGGCGAACACTGAAGCTTTCTTT. It is translated as CASSKGRSLANTEAFF.

This clonotype was detected many times. The V and J genes are TRBV19 and TRBJ2-2; D is uncertain. V was trimmed by 9 bases and J by 4 bases, leaving 15 bases between them. CDR1 is LNHDA, CDR2 SQIVND, per germline (reference sequence). This CDR3 is built from 14 residues. The CDR3 spells CASRWVSPTGELFF. The CDR3 nucleotides are TGTGCCAGCCGCTGGGTGAGCCCCACCGGGGAGCTGTTTTTT.

This clonotype was counted only a few times. The chain uses TRBV11-2 and TRBJ2-2; possibly TRBD2 for D (5 bases). There are 14 residues in the CDR3. V was clipped by 1 base and J by 7 bases, with 10 bases between them. Germline V gene lookup returns CDR1 SGHAT and CDR2 FQNNGV. CDR3 DNA: TGTGCCAGCAGCTTAGTCATAGCGAACGGGGAGCTGTTTTTT. Amino acid sequence: CASSLVIANGELFF. The entire variable domain, with the rest obtained from reference TRBV11-2 and TRBJ2-2, is as follows: EAGVAQSPRYKIIEKRQSVAFWCNPISGHATLYWYQQILGQGPKLLIQFQNNGVVDDSQLPKDRFSAERLKGVDSTLKIQPAKLEDSAVYLCASSLVIANGELFFGEGSRLTVL.

The chain combines TRBV7-2 with TRBJ1-5; 10 positions match TRBD1. Germline V gene data show CDR1 as SGHTA and CDR2 as FQGNSA. The ends lost 5 bases at V and 16 bases at J; junction bases unmatched: 8. The CDR3 has 12 amino acids. CDR3 nucleotide sequence: TGTGCCAGCAGCCCGACAGGGGGCCCCGTTCATTTT. It yields the protein CASSPTGGPVHF. The entire variable domain, with the rest obtained from reference TRBV7-2 and TRBJ1-5, is as follows: GAGVSQSPSNKVTEKGKDVELRCDPISGHTALYWYRQSLGQGLEFLIYFQGNSAPDKSGLPSDRFSAERTGGSVSTLTIQRTQQEDSAVYLCASSPTGGPVHFGDGTRLSIL.

This chain joins TRBV2 and TRBJ1-5, with TRBD1 matching over 9 bases. Germline CDR1 is SNHLY and CDR2 is FYNNEI. The CDR3 is 15 amino acids. V was pared by 6 bases and J by 6 bases, with 9 bases of the junction left unmatched. The CDR3 bases are TGTGCCAGCAGGGACTCCGGGACAGGGAGTCAGCCCCAGCATTTT. It specifies CASRDSGTGSQPQHF.

This clonotype was counted a few times. The rearrangement uses TRBV29-1 and TRBJ2-3, with 10 positions matching TRBD2. The CDR3 extends over 16 amino acids. Germline V gives CDR1 SQVTM, CDR2 ANQGSEA. V shed 4 bases and J 3 bases; nucleotides not matched to a gene: 10. CDR3 nucleotide sequence: TGCAGCGTTGTGGGGGAGTTAGCGGGAGGAACAGATACGCAGTATTTT. Translated: CSVVGELAGGTDTQYF.

V gene TRBV27 combines with J gene TRBJ1-6; D gene ambiguous. Germline CDR1 and CDR2: MNHEY and SMNVEV (reference sequence). The germline V and J ends were trimmed by 2 bases and 2 bases, with 10 bases remaining between them. This CDR3 has 16 residues. The CDR3 nucleotides are TGTGCCAGCAGTTTAATATCGGATCCCTATAATTCACCCCTCCACTTT. Protein: CASSLISDPYNSPLHF.

At least ten counts were recorded for this clonotype. The chain combines TRBV20-1 with TRBJ2-7; TRBD1 agrees at 8 bases. The CDR3 has 14 amino acids. V gave up 0 bases and J gave up 4 bases; unmatched junction bases: 5. Per the germline V gene, CDR1 is DFQATT and CDR2 is SNEGSKA (reference sequence). CDR3 in amino acids: CSARDDRGQYEQYF. In DNA form, the CDR3 reads TGCAGTGCTAGAGACGACAGGGGCCAATACGAGCAGTACTTC.

J is TRBJ1-6 and V is TRBV5-1; 9 positions match TRBD1. The CDR3 runs to 15 residues. After removal of 1 base from V and 9 bases from J, the junction contained 5 bases not matched to a gene. Germline V gene lookup returns CDR1 SGHRS and CDR2 YFSETQ. The CDR3 region has the DNA TGCGCCAGCAGCTTGTTCCGGGACAGGGCTTCACCCCTCCACTTT. It is translated as CASSLFRDRASPLHF.

This clonotype came up a few times. The chain joins TRBV6-5 to TRBJ2-7; the D is unclear. The CDR3 length is 13 residues. Germline V gene lookup returns CDR1 MNHEY and CDR2 SVGAGI. V lost 5 bases and J 2 bases, leaving 10 bases between the germline ends. The chain's CDR3 is CASSHTETYEQYF. CDR3 sequence (DNA): TGTGCCAGCAGTCACACAGAGACCTACGAGCAGTACTTC.

In its sample, this clonotype was seen many times. In DNA form, the CDR3 reads TGCGCCAGCAGCCAAGGCGCGCCCAGCGGGAGATACGAGCAGTACTTC. Translation: CASSQGAPSGRYEQYF. The chain uses TRBV4-1 and TRBJ2-7, with 8 bases matching TRBD2. CDR1 MGHRA and CDR2 YSYEKL come from the germline V gene. With V trimmed by 1 base and J by 4 bases, 9 bases remained unmatched. The CDR3 sequence is 16 residues long.

V is TRBV7-2 and J is TRBJ2-5; D call uncertain. V lost 8 bases and J lost 2, with 15 bases in between. The CDR3 length is 14 residues. The germline V gene has CDR1 SGHTA and CDR2 FQGNSA. CDR3 nucleotide sequence: TGTGCCAGCGCCCCCACAAGGTCGCAAGAGACCCAGTACTTC. The encoded protein is CASAPTRSQETQYF.

This clonotype was recorded many times. The V call is TRBV20-1, the J call TRBJ1-2, with D hard to call. Germline CDR1 is DFQATT and CDR2 is SNEGSKA (reference sequence). Trimming cost V 5 bases and J 10 bases, with 20 bases left between them. The CDR3 spans 13 residues. CDR3 nucleotide sequence: TGCAGTGCTGCTTTAGTCGTGGGTGTCGACTACACCTTC. The encoded protein is CSAALVVGVDYTF.

Note on this clonotype: One base away lies a much larger clone, so this may be a sequencing read error. The gene calls are TRBV9 and TRBJ1-1, with 7 bases lining up with TRBD1. The CDR3 totals 16 residues. From germline, CDR1 is SGDLS and CDR2 YYNGEE. As DNA, the CDR3 is TGTGCCAGCAGCGTGACAGGGACCGAAGCGAACACTAAAGCTTTCTTT. The encoded protein is CASSVTGTEANTKAFF.

This clonotype was recorded once. An end of the junction does not agree with germline; a read error may underlie this. The rearrangement links TRBV19 to TRBJ2-2, with 9 bases lining up with TRBD1. CDR3 length: 15 amino acids. Germline V gene sequence: CDR1 LNHDA, CDR2 SQIVND (reference sequence). The CDR3 DNA is TGTGCCAGTAGTACCGGGACAGGGAACACCGGGGAGCTGTCTTGG. It codes for CASSTGTGNTGELSW.

This clonotype was found a few times. J is TRBJ1-5 and V is TRBV6-5; a possible D gene is TRBD1 (5 bases). There are 14 residues in the CDR3. Germline lookup yields CDR1 MNHEY and CDR2 SVGAGI. Trimming left V 1 base short and J 8 bases short, with 12 bases between. The CDR3: CASSYFVSGEPQHF. The DNA for the CDR3 is TGTGCCAGCAGTTACTTTGTCTCGGGGGAGCCCCAGCATTTT.

This clonotype was seen at least ten times. The chain employs TRBV5-1 and TRBJ2-7; tentative D call: TRBD1 (5 bases). The V and J ends lost 4 bases and 3 bases respectively, with 20 bases between them. The CDR3 runs to 16 residues. Germline loops: CDR1 SGHRS, CDR2 YFSETQ. Written as DNA, the CDR3 is TGCGCCAGCAGCCTACCACAGGAGCGCAAAGACTACGAGCAGTACTTC. Protein: CASSLPQERKDYEQYF.

This clonotype was observed a handful of times. Mismatch with germline at one junction end may stem from a read error. The chain uses TRBV10-3 and TRBJ2-7, with D hard to call. The CDR3 consists of 17 residues. The germline V gene encodes CDR1 ENHRY and CDR2 SYGVKD. Here the CDR3 DNA reads TGTGCCAGCAGTTACCCGAGGAGTAGAGGTATTTCCTACGAGCAGTACTTC. Translating gives CASSYPRSRGISYEQYF.

In its sample, this clonotype was seen a few times. The V call is TRBV3-1, the J call TRBJ2-2; D may be TRBD2 (6 bases). The CDR3 is made up of 14 amino acids. V lost 2 bases and J lost 6, with 10 bases in between. CDR1 LGHDT and CDR2 YNNKEL come from the germline V gene (reference sequence). The CDR3 DNA reads as TGTGCCAGCAGCCAACCCGGGACTCCCGGGGAGCTGTTTTTT. It specifies CASSQPGTPGELFF. Full variable domain (outside the CDR3, taken from reference TRBV3-1 and TRBJ2-2): DTAVSQTPKYLVTQMGNDKSIKCEQNLGHDTMYWYKQDSKKFLKIMFSYNNKELIINETVPNRFSPKSPDKAHLNLHINSLELGDSAVYFCASSQPGTPGELFFGEGSRLTVL.

Regarding this clonotype: One junction end disagrees with the germline gene, perhaps due to a read error. The chain carries TRBV7-9 and TRBJ2-5; TRBD1 is a possible D gene (6 bases). The CDR3 totals 14 residues. Germline lookup yields CDR1 SEHNR and CDR2 FQNEAQ (reference sequence). The CDR3 region is CASSRPNRAETQYF. CDR3 DNA: TGCGCCAGCAGCCGTCCCAACAGGGCAGAGACCCAGTACTTC.

Worth noting for this clonotype: It may be a read error: a sequence one base away is much more abundant. This sequence joins TRBV20-1 and TRBJ1-2, with 7 nucleotides matching TRBD1. J gave up 2 bases and V 7 bases, and 7 bases lay outside the gene matches. The CDR3 totals 13 residues. The germline V gene has CDR1 DFQATT and CDR2 SNEGSKA (reference sequence). The CDR3 region is CSGRDRANYGYTF. CDR3 nucleotide sequence: TGCAGTGGGAGAGACAGGGCGAACTATGGCTACACCTTC.

This clonotype was found many times. The chain recombines TRBV7-2 with TRBJ2-5, with D possibly matching TRBD2 (5 bases). Germline loops: CDR1 SGHTA, CDR2 FQGNSA. This CDR3 is built from 13 residues. Trimming took off 2 bases at V and 5 bases at J, with 9 bases between the two ends. CDR3 in DNA: TGTGCCAGCAGCTTAAAGGGCGGGGAGACCCAGTACTTC. Its translation: CASSLKGGETQYF.

This clonotype was seen at least ten times. The rearrangement joins TRBV4-1 to TRBJ2-6; perhaps TRBD2 as D (6 bases). The CDR3 extends over 17 amino acids. The germline V gene encodes CDR1 MGHRA and CDR2 YSYEKL. Deletions cut 0 bases from V and 0 bases from J, with 9 bases between. The CDR3 protein is CASSQEGGVSGANVLTF. The CDR3 DNA follows: TGCGCCAGCAGCCAAGAAGGAGGGGTCTCTGGGGCCAACGTCCTGACTTTC.

This clonotype showed up just a few times. The rearrangement joins TRBV27 to TRBJ1-6, with D possibly matching TRBD1 (5 bases). This CDR3 region has 14 residues. Per the germline V gene, CDR1 is MNHEY and CDR2 is SMNVEV (reference sequence). V was trimmed by 1 base and J by 10 bases, leaving 11 bases between them. In nucleotides, the CDR3 is TGTGCCAGCAGTTTATTGGGGGGAGGATCACCCCTCCACTTT. This gives the protein CASSLLGGGSPLHF.

The genes are TRBV12-3 or TRBV12-4 and TRBJ2-3, with D hard to call. V was clipped by 4 bases and J by 2 bases, with 10 bases between them. This CDR3 spans 14 amino acids. The CDR3 protein is CASSSIGYTDTQYF. CDR3 in DNA: TGTGCCAGCAGTTCCATTGGATACACAGATACGCAGTATTTT.